The rows below give T cell receptor beta chains drawn from one sample of a study of T cells after posttransplantation cyclophosphamide. Using immunoSEQ multiplex PCR, the repertoire was profiled, and TCRdb retains in-frame clones only, with some absent. This repertoire holds about 8,700 clones, and none appear only once. The specimen was PBMCs, collected after an allogeneic stem cell transplant with post-transplant cyclophosphamide. These receptors were obtained from a male patient in his 30s who received an allogeneic stem cell transplant from an unrelated donor, was CMV-positive, and had acute and chronic GVHD. The graft donor may have given rise to some T cells. CDR3s include the opening cysteine and the closing phenylalanine or tryptophan. A D gene is named only where the DNA matches it firmly. Some rows have no size entry. The others give once, few or many, or a class for an expanded clone.

j_call v_call d_call clone_size cdr3_aa cdr3_nt
TRBJ1-3 TRBV7-2 - many CASSLGQAGLLGNTIYF TGTGCCAGCAGCTTAGGGCAGGCCGGACTTCTCGGAAACACCATATATTTT
TRBJ2-1 TRBV7-7 TRBD2 many CASSPQGTSGTDNEQFF TGTGCTAGCAGCCCCCAAGGGACTAGCGGGACTGACAATGAGCAGTTCTTC
TRBJ1-4 TRBV9 - many CASSVGGAPATNEKLFF TGTGCCAGCAGCGTAGGAGGGGCGCCCGCAACTAATGAAAAACTGTTTTTT
TRBJ1-5 TRBV19 - medium-sized CASSGQYGTTAQHF TGTGCCTCCTCCGGACAGTATGGGACTACAGCCCAGCATTTT
TRBJ1-2 TRBV5-1 TRBD1 many CASSTGDSTNYGYTF TGCGCCAGCAGCACAGGGGACAGTACTAACTATGGCTACACCTTC
TRBJ2-3 TRBV19 - many CASSIGGGAAGTQYF TGTGCCAGTAGTATAGGGGGCGGCGCGGCAGGTACGCAGTATTTT
TRBJ2-3 TRBV10-3 TRBD2 many CATTPGLAGKRTDTQYF TGTGCCACCACCCCGGGACTAGCGGGGAAACGCACAGATACGCAGTATTTT
TRBJ1-1 TRBV27 - many CASSLWGPANTEAFF TGTGCCAGCAGTTTATGGGGCCCGGCGAACACTGAAGCTTTCTTT
TRBJ1-4 TRBV6-1 - many CAIMGTTQYGEKLFF TGTGCCATCATGGGGACAACACAGTATGGTGAAAAACTGTTTTTT
TRBJ2-7 TRBV2 - hyperexpanded CASGGGPYEQYF TGTGCCAGCGGGGGGGGGCCCTACGAGCAGTACTTC
TRBJ2-5 TRBV12-3/TRBV12-4 - many CASSPGLQETQYF TGTGCCAGCAGCCCGGGTCTGCAAGAGACCCAGTACTTC
TRBJ1-1 TRBV10-3 - medium-sized CAISESEGATEAFF TGTGCCATCAGTGAGTCGGAGGGTGCCACTGAAGCTTTCTTT
TRBJ1-2 TRBV30 - - CAWSKGLRYGYTF TGTGCCTGGAGTAAGGGGCTACGCTATGGCTACACCTTC
TRBJ2-5 TRBV6-2/TRBV6-3 TRBD2 many CASSPTSGGQETQYF TGTGCCAGCAGCCCCACTAGCGGGGGCCAAGAGACCCAGTACTTC
TRBJ2-1 TRBV29-1 - many CSASLQGFRYNEQFF TGCAGCGCCTCTCTCCAGGGGTTTCGCTACAATGAGCAGTTCTTC
TRBJ1-1 TRBV19 - large CASSMYRGRIQNTEAFF TGTGCCAGTAGTATGTATAGGGGCCGAATTCAGAACACTGAAGCTTTCTTT
TRBJ2-1 TRBV29-1 TRBD2 many CSVRTSGGVKFF TGCAGCGTTCGGACTAGCGGGGGGGTGAAGTTCTTC
TRBJ2-7 TRBV6-6 TRBD2 many CASRETSGSFF TGTGCCAGCAGGGAAACTAGCGGGAGTTTCTTC
TRBJ1-4 TRBV6-2/TRBV6-3 - medium-sized CASRHGTRNEKLFF TGTGCCAGCAGACACGGGACACGAAATGAAAAACTGTTTTTT
TRBJ2-7 TRBV6-5 TRBD2 many CASSYTMEAGGYEQYF TGTGCCAGCAGTTACACCATGGAGGCGGGAGGCTACGAGCAGTACTTC
TRBJ1-1 TRBV5-6 - many CASSLGSGWLNTEAFF TGTGCCAGCAGCTTGGGCTCAGGGTGGTTGAACACTGAAGCTTTCTTT
TRBJ2-5 TRBV9 TRBD2 many CASSPHSPSGSLETQYF TGTGCCAGCAGCCCCCACTCTCCTAGCGGGAGTCTGGAGACCCAGTACTTC